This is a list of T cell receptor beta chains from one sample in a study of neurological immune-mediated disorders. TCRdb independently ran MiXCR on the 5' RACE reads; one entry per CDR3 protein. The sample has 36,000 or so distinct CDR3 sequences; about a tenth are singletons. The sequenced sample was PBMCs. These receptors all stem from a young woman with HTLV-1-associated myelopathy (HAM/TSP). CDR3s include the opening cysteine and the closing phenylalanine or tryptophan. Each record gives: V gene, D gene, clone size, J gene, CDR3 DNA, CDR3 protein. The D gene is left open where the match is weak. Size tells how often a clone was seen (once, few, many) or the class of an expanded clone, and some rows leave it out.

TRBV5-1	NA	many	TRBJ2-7	TGCGCCAGCAGCCATGTGCAGGGCATCGGCTCCTACGAGCAGTACTTC	CASSHVQGIGSYEQYF
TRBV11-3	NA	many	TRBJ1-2	TGTGCCAGCAGCTTACGGGGTACTAACTATGGCTACACCTTC	CASSLRGTNYGYTF
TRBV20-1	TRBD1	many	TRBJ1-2	TGCAGTGCTCCGACAGGGAACTATGGCTACACCTTC	CSAPTGNYGYTF
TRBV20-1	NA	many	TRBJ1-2	TGCAGTGCCCCGACAGAATTAACTAACTATGGCTACACCTTC	CSAPTELTNYGYTF
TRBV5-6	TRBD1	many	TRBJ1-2	TGTGCCAGCAGCTCGGGACAGCACTATGGCTACACCTTC	CASSSGQHYGYTF
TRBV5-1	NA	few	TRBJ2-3	TGCGCCAGCAGCTCCAACCCCGGACAGACAGATACGCAGTATTTT	CASSSNPGQTDTQYF
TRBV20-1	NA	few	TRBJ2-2	TGCAGTGCGAGAGGGGAATCGAACACCGGGGAGCTGTTTTTT	CSARGESNTGELFF
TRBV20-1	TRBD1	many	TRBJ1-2	TGCAGTGCTAGAAGCGCTGGGACAGGGTCGAGGGCCTACACCTTC	CSARSAGTGSRAYTF
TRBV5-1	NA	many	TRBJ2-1	TGCGCCAGCAGCAAGGAAAGGCCCACTTACAATGAGCAGTTCTTC	CASSKERPTYNEQFF
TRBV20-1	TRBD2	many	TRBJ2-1	TGCAGTGCTAACGGGGGGAACTACAATGAGCAGTTCTTC	CSANGGNYNEQFF
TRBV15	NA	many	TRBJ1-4	TGTGCCACCAGCAGAGATTGGGAGGGCGGCACGGAGGATGAAAAACTGTTTTTT	CATSRDWEGGTEDEKLFF
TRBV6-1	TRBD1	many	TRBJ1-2	TGTGCCGGGCTGAGACAGGGATCAACTAACTATGGCTACACCTTC	CAGLRQGSTNYGYTF
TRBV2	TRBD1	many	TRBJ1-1	TGTGTTGGCCAACAGGGGGGAGGTACTGAAGCTTTCTTT	CVGQQGGGTEAFF
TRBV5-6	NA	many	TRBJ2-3	TGTGCCAGCACCCTCTTGGGGGGTCGCACAGATACGCAGTATTTT	CASTLLGGRTDTQYF
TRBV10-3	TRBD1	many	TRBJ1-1	TGTGCCATCAGACAGGGGCTGAACACTGAAGCTTTCTTT	CAIRQGLNTEAFF
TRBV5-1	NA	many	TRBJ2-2	TGCGCCAGCAGCTTTAACTGGGAGAGCACCGGGGAGCTGTTTTTT	CASSFNWESTGELFF
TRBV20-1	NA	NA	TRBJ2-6	TGCAGTGCTTTCAGAGTCGGGGCCAACGTCCTGACTTTC	CSAFRVGANVLTF
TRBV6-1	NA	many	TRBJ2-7	TGTGCCAGCAGTGAACGCAGGTTTTACTCCTACGAGCAGTACTTC	CASSERRFYSYEQYF
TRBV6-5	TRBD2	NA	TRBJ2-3	TGTGCCAGCAGTTACTCGACGAGCGGGGAGGAGGGTGATACGCAGTATTTT	CASSYSTSGEEGDTQYF
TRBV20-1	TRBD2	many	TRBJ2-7	TGCAGTGCTCCGGGGCCAGCGGGGGGACCTAGCTCCTACGAGCAGTACTTC	CSAPGPAGGPSSYEQYF
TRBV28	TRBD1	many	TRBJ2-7	TGTGCCAGCAACTCTAACCTTCCGGGACAGGGGGTTCGGGCCAGCTACGAGCAGTACTTC	CASNSNLPGQGVRASYEQYF
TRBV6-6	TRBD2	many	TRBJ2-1	TGTGCCAGCAGTTCTCGGGGGGGCCTTAATGAGCAGTTCTTC	CASSSRGGLNEQFF
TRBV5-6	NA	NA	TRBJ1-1	TGTGCCAGCAGCCAGACTAGCGGGGGCCGGTCGCACACTGAAGCTTTCTTT	CASSQTSGGRSHTEAFF
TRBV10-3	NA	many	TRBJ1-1	TGTGCCATCAGGAGCGATACTGAAGCTTTCTTT	CAIRSDTEAFF
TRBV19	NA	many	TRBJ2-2	TGTGCCAGTAGTATAGTCCGCAGTATTAGGAACACCGGGGAGCTGTTTTTT	CASSIVRSIRNTGELFF
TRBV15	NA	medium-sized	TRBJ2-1	TGTGCCACCAGCATAGGGGGGATTAACAATGAGCAGTTCTTC	CATSIGGINNEQFF
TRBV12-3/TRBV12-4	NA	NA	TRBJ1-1	TGTGCCAGCAGTTTAGGGGCAAGCATGAACACTGAAGCTTTCTTT	CASSLGASMNTEAFF
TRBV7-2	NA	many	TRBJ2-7	TGTGCCAGCAGCTTAGGAGGGTTTAGGTACGAGCAGTACTTC	CASSLGGFRYEQYF
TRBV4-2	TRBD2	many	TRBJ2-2	TGTGCCAGCAGCCATCACGGACTAGCGGGCGAAAGTCCTAACACCGGGGAGCTGTTTTTT	CASSHHGLAGESPNTGELFF
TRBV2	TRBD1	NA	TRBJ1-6	TGTGCCACCGGGACAGGGGAATCCTATAATTCACCCCTCCACTTT	CATGTGESYNSPLHF
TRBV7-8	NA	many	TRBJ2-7	TGTGCCAGCAGCTTAGGGAGGACATTGGCCTACGAGCAGTACTTC	CASSLGRTLAYEQYF
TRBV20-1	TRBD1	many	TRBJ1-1	TGCAGTGCTAGAGCAGGGGGAACCTTAACTGAAGCTTTCTTT	CSARAGGTLTEAFF
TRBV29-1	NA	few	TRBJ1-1	TGCAGCGTTGAATCCACTGAAGCTTTCTTT	CSVESTEAFF
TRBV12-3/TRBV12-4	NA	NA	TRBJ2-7	TGTACCAGCAGTTTCAAAGGCTTATCCTCCTACGAGCAGTACTTC	CTSSFKGLSSYEQYF
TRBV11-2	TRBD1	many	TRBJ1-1	TGTGCCAGCAGCTTACAGGGGGCAAACACTGAAGCTTTCTTT	CASSLQGANTEAFF
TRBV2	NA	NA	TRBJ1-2	TGTGCCAGCAGTCCGACAGAGATCTATGGCTACACCTTC	CASSPTEIYGYTF
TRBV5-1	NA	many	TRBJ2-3	TGCGCCAGCAGCCCGGACAGCACAGATACGCAGTATTTT	CASSPDSTDTQYF
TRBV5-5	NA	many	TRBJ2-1	TGTGCCAGCAGCTTATGGATGGATGAGCAGTTCTTC	CASSLWMDEQFF
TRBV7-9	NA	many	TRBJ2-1	TGTGCCAGCAGCGCCGCCTTCAGGGTCGGTGGTGATGAGCAGTTCTTC	CASSAAFRVGGDEQFF
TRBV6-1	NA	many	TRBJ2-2	TGTGCCAGCAGTGAGGACCCGGGGGCCGCCGGGGAGCTGTTTTTT	CASSEDPGAAGELFF
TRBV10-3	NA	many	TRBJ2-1	TGTGCCATCAGGAAGGGGCCGTCAGACAATGAGCAGTTCTTC	CAIRKGPSDNEQFF
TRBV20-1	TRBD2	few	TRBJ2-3	TGCAGTGCACGTGCCCAGCGGGGGGGGAGAGATACGCAGTATTTT	CSARAQRGGRDTQYF
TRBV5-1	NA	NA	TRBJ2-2	TGCGCCAGAAGATCGAACACCGGGGAGCTGTTTTTT	CARRSNTGELFF
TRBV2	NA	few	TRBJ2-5	TGTGCCAGCAGTGAATTAGGGTCTCGCTTCCAAGAGACCCAGTACTTC	CASSELGSRFQETQYF
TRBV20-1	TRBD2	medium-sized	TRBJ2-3	TGCAGTGCCACGCACGCTAGCGGGGGCCCAACAGATACGCAGTATTTT	CSATHASGGPTDTQYF
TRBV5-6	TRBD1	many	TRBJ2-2	TGTGCCAGCAGCTTGGCAGGGGGCACCGGGGAGCTGTTTTTT	CASSLAGGTGELFF
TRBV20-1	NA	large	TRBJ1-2	TGCAGTGCTAGAGATGGAAGGGGGGCCTATGGCTACACCTTC	CSARDGRGAYGYTF
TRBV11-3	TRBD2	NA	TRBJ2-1	TGTGCCAGCAGCTTACAAACGACTAGCGGGGGCGTGGAGTTCTTC	CASSLQTTSGGVEFF
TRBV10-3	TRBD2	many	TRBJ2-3	TGTGCCATCACCTCCGGGGGGGAAGATACGCAGTATTTT	CAITSGGEDTQYF
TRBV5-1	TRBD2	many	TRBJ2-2	TGCGCCAGCAGCTTGGGTGGGACTAGCGTCCTTACCGGGGAGCTGTTTTTT	CASSLGGTSVLTGELFF
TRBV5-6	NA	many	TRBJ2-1	TGTGCCAGCAGCAGAGGACAGCCCCTTGGGCAGTTCTTC	CASSRGQPLGQFF
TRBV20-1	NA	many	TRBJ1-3	TGCAGTGCTAGTATGGGGCAGGGTCGGTCTGGAAACACCATATATTTT	CSASMGQGRSGNTIYF